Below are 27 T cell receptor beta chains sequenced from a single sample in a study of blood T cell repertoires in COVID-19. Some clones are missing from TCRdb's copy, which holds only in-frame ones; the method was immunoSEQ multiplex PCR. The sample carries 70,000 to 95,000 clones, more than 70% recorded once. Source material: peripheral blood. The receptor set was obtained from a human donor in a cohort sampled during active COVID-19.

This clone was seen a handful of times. The chain's CDR3 is CASSEDRGGTEAFF. In DNA form, the CDR3 reads TGTGCCAGCAGTGAAGACAGGGGCGGCACTGAAGCTTTCTTT. The chain uses TRBV6-4 and TRBJ1-1; 8 bases align to TRBD1. Germline values: CDR1 MRHNA, CDR2 SNTAGT. Unmatched junction bases numbered 4, after V lost 3 bases and J lost 4 bases. This CDR3 contains 14 residues.

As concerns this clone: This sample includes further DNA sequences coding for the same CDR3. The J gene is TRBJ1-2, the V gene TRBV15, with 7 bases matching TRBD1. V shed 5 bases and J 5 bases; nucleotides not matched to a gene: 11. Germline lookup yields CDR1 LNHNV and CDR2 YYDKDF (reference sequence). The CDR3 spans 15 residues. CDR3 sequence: CATSRPTGEGYGYTF. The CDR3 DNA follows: TGTGCCACCAGCCGCCCCACAGGGGAAGGGTATGGCTACACCTTC.

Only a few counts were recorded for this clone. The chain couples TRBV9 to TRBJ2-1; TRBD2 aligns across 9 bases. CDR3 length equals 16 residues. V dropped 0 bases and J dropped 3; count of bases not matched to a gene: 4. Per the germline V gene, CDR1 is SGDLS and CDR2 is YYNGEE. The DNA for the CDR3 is TGTGCCAGCAGCGTAGGCCTAGCGGGATACTACAATGAGCAGTTCTTC. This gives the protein CASSVGLAGYYNEQFF.

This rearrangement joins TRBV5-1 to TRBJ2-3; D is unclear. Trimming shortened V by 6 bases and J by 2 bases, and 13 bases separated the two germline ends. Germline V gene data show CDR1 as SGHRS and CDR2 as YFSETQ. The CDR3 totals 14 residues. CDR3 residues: CASTPVLPTDTQYF. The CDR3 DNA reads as TGCGCCAGCACCCCGGTGCTTCCCACAGATACGCAGTATTTT.

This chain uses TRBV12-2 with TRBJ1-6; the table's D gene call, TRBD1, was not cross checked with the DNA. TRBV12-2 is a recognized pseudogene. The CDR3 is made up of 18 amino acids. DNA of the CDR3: TGTGCAAGCCAACATACGAAGTCTGGGGGCAGAGTCAATTCACCCCTCCACTTT. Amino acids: CASQHTKSGGRVNSPLHF.

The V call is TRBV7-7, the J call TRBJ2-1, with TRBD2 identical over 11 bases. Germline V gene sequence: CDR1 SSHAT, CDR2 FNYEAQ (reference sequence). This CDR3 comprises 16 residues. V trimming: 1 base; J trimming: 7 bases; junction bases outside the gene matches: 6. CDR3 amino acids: CASSLGVAGGRNEQFF. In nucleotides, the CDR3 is TGTGCCAGCAGCTTAGGGGTAGCGGGAGGGCGGAATGAGCAGTTCTTC.

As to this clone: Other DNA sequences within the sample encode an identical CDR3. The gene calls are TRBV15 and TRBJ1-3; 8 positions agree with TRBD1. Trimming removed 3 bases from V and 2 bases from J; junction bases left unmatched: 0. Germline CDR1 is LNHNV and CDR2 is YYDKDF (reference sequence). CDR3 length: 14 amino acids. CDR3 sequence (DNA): TGTGCCACCAGCAGGGACAGGGCTGGAAACACCATATATTTT. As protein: CATSRDRAGNTIYF.

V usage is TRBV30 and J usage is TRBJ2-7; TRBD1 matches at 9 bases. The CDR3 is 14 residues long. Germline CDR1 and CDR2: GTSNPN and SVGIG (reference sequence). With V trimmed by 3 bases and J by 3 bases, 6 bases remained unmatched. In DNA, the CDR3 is TGTGCCTGGAGCGTGGGACAGGGTGGCTACGAGCAGTACTTC. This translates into CAWSVGQGGYEQYF.

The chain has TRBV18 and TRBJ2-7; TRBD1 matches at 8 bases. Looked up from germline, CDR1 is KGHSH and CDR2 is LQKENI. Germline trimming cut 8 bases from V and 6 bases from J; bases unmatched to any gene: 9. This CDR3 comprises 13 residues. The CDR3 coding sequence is TGTGCCAGCCTACAGGGGGGACTGGGCGAGCAGTACTTC. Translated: CASLQGGLGEQYF.

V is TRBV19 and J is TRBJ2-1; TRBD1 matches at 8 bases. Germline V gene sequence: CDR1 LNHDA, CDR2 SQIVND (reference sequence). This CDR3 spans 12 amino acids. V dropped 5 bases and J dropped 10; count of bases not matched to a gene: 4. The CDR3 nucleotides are TGTGCCAGTAGTCTGGGACAGGCCGAGCAGTTCTTC. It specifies CASSLGQAEQFF.

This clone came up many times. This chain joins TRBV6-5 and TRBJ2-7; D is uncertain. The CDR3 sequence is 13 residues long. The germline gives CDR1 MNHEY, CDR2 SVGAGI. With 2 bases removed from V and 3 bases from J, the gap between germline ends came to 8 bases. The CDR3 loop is CASSYEAYYEQYF. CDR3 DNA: TGTGCCAGCAGTTACGAGGCCTACTACGAGCAGTACTTC.

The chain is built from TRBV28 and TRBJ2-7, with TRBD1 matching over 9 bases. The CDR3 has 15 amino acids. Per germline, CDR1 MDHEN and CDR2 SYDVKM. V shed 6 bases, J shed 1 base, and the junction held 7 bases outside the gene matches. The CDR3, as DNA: TGTGCCAGCAGACTATCCGGGACAGGGTCCTACGAGCAGTACTTC. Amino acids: CASRLSGTGSYEQYF.

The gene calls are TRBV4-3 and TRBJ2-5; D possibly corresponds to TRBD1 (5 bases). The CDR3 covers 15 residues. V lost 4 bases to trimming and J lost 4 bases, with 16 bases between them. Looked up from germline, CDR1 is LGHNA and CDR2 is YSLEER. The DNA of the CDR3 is TGCGCCAGCAGCCCCCGATGGGCAGGGCGAGAGACCCAGTACTTC. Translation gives CASSPRWAGRETQYF.

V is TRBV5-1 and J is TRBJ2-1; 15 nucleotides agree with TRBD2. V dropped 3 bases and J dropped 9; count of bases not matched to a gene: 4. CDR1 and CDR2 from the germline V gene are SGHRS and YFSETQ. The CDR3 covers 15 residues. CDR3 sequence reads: CASSSGLAGGGEQFF. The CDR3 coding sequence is TGCGCCAGCAGCTCGGGACTAGCGGGGGGCGGTGAGCAGTTCTTC.

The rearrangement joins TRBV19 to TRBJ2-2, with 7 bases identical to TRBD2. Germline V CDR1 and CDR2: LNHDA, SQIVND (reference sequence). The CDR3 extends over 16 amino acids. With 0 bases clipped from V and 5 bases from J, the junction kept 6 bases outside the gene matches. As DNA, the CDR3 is TGTGCCAGTAGTATAGAGGGAGGGTTGGGGACCGGGGAGCTGTTTTTT. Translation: CASSIEGGLGTGELFF.

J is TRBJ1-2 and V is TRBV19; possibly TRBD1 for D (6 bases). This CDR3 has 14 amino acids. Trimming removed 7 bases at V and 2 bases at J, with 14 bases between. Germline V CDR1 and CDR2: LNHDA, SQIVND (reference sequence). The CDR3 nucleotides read TGTGCCAGTATGATAACAGGGACGAACTATGGCTACACCTTC. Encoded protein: CASMITGTNYGYTF.

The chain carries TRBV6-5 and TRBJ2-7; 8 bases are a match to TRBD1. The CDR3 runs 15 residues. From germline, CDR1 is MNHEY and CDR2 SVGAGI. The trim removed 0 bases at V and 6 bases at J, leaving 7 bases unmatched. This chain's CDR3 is CASSYSISGGGEQYF. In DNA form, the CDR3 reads TGTGCCAGCAGTTACTCAATTTCAGGGGGCGGCGAGCAGTACTTC.

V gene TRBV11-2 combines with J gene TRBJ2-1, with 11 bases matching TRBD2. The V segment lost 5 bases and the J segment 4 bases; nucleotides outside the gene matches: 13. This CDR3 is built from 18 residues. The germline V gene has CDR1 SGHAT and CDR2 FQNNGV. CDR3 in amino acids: CASSITRTSGGHYNEQFF. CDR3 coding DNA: TGTGCCAGCAGCATTACCAGAACTAGCGGGGGCCATTACAATGAGCAGTTCTTC.

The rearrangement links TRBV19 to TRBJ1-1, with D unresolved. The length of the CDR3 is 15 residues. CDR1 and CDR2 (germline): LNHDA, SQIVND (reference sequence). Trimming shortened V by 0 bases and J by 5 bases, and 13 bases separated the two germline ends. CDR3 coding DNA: TGTGCCAGTAGTATAGATTCGAACCTCGGGACTGAAGCTTTCTTT. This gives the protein CASSIDSNLGTEAFF.

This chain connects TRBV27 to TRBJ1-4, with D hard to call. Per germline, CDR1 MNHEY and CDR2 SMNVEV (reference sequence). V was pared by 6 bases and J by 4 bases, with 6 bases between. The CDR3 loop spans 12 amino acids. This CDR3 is CASRQLNEKLFF. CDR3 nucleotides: TGTGCCAGCAGACAGCTTAATGAAAAACTGTTTTTT.

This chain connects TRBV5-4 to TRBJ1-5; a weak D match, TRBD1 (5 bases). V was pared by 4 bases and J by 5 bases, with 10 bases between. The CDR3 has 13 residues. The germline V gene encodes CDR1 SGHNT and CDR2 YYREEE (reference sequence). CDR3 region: CASSLDSHQPQHF. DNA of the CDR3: TGTGCCAGCAGCCTAGACAGCCATCAGCCCCAGCATTTT.

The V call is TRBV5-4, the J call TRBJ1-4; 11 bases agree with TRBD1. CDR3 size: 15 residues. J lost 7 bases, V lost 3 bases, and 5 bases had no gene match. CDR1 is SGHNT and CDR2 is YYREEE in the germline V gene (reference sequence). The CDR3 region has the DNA TGTGCCAGCAGCTCCGGACAGGGGGCTGGTGAAAAACTGTTTTTT. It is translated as CASSSGQGAGEKLFF.

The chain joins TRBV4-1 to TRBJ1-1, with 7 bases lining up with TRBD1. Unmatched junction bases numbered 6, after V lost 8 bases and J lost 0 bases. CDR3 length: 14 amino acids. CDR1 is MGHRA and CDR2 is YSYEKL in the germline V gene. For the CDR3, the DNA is TGCGCCAGCCAAGGGGGCATGATGAACACTGAAGCTTTCTTT. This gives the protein CASQGGMMNTEAFF.

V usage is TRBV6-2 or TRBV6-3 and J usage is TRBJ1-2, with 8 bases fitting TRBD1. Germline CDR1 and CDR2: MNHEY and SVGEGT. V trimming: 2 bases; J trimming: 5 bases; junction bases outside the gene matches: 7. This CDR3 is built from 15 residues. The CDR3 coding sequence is TGTGCCAGCAGTTACGTCGGGACAGGAAGGTATGGCTACACCTTC. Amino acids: CASSYVGTGRYGYTF.

CDR3 residues: CASSLGQGLSQPQHF. The CDR3 DNA follows: TGTGCCAGTAGTCTTGGACAGGGGCTGAGTCAGCCCCAGCATTTT. The rearrangement uses TRBV19 and TRBJ1-5; 9 bases fit TRBD1. J was trimmed by 6 bases and V by 5 bases; bases with no gene match: 8. The CDR3 sequence is 15 residues long. Germline V gives CDR1 LNHDA, CDR2 SQIVND (reference sequence).

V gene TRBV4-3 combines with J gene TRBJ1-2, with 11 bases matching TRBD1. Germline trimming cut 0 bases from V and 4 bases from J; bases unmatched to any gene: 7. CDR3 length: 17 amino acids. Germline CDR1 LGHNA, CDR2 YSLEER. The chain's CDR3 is CASSQDRDRGLRYGYTF. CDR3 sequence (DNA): TGCGCCAGCAGCCAAGATCGGGACAGGGGGTTGCGCTATGGCTACACCTTC.

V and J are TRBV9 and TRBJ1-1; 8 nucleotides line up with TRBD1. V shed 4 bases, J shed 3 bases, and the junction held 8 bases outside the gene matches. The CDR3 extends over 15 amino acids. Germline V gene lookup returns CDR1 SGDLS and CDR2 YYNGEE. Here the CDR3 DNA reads TGTGCCAGCAGCATTCTGGACAGGGCGGACACTGAAGCTTTCTTT. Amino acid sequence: CASSILDRADTEAFF.